Shown below are 26 T cell receptor beta chains from a single sample sequenced in a study of shared clonotypes between healthy human individuals. Data came from immunoSEQ multiplex PCR; TCRdb stores just in-frame clones and leaves some out. The sample has around 720,000 clones, around 73% seen once. What was sequenced was memory CD4+ T cells sorted from blood. Subset specified: CD45RA-negative fraction. The receptors were sampled from a woman in her 30s in good health.

This clone was detected ten times or more. The genes are TRBV6-5 and TRBJ2-1; 7 nucleotides agree with TRBD2. Trimming at V came to 2 bases and at J to 8 bases, leaving 3 bases not matched to a gene. Per germline, CDR1 MNHEY and CDR2 SVGAGI. This CDR3 is 13 amino acids long. The DNA for the CDR3 is TGTGCCAGCAGTTACGGGACTATGCATGAGCAGTTCTTC. Translation gives CASSYGTMHEQFF.

This chain uses TRBV30 with TRBJ1-5; a weak D match, TRBD1 (6 bases). The CDR3 is made up of 14 amino acids. In germline, CDR1 is GTSNPN, CDR2 SVGIG (reference sequence). Trimming took off 0 bases at V and 6 bases at J, with 12 bases between the two ends. This CDR3 is CAWSVGGASQPQHF. CDR3 DNA: TGTGCCTGGAGTGTAGGGGGGGCTAGTCAGCCCCAGCATTTT.

The chain has TRBV7-6 and TRBJ2-3, with TRBD1 matching 8 bases. Losses at the gene ends were 1 base for V and 0 bases for J; bases not matched to a gene: 3. The CDR3 extends over 16 amino acids. From germline, CDR1 is SGHVS and CDR2 FNYEAQ. This chain's CDR3 is CASSLGTGRSTDTQYF. The CDR3 DNA reads TGTGCCAGCAGCTTAGGGACAGGGCGGAGCACAGATACGCAGTATTTT.

The chain employs TRBV28 and TRBJ1-5; maybe TRBD1 (6 bases). The germline V gene has CDR1 MDHEN and CDR2 SYDVKM. This CDR3 region has 15 residues. V was shortened by 5 bases and J by 3 bases, with 14 bases between the two germline ends. This CDR3 is CASSTPHRVNQPQHF. The CDR3 DNA is TGTGCCAGCAGTACCCCCCACAGGGTCAATCAGCCCCAGCATTTT.

This clone came up a few times. The V call is TRBV25-1, the J call TRBJ2-5; D may match TRBD1 or TRBD2 (7 bases each). This CDR3 contains 15 residues. The germline V and J ends were trimmed by 3 bases and 1 base, with 12 bases remaining between them. Germline assignment: CDR1 MGHDK and CDR2 SYGVNS. The CDR3 DNA reads TGTGCCAGCAGTGAGGGGGGGACAGTCCAAGAGACCCAGTACTTC. Its translation: CASSEGGTVQETQYF.

About this clone itself: The junction differs from germline at one of its ends, possibly a read error. V is TRBV6-1 and J is TRBJ2-1; 8 nucleotides agree with TRBD2. The CDR3 consists of 15 residues. Germline V gene lookup returns CDR1 MNHNS and CDR2 SASEGT. CDR3 region: CASSEAGVPYNEQFF. Written as DNA, the CDR3 is TGTGCCAGCAGCGAAGCGGGAGTGCCCTACAATGAGCAGTTCTTC.

CDR3 bases: TGTGCCAGCAGCTTATTTTGGGACTATAACAATGAGCAGTTCTTC. Translating it yields CASSLFWDYNNEQFF. This chain joins TRBV7-2 and TRBJ2-1, with TRBD2 identical over 7 bases. This CDR3 has 15 residues. After removal of 2 bases from V and 5 bases from J, the junction contained 6 bases not matched to a gene. Germline CDR1 is SGHTA and CDR2 is FQGNSA.

The chain is built from TRBV5-8 and TRBJ2-6; 7 bases are shared with TRBD1. Germline CDR1 and CDR2: SGHTS and YDEGEE. This CDR3 comprises 15 residues. J lost 4 bases, V lost 4 bases, and 5 bases had no gene match. The CDR3 reads CASSPQGSGANVLTF. DNA of the CDR3: TGTGCCAGCAGCCCACAGGGGAGCGGGGCCAACGTCCTGACTTTC.

The rearrangement joins TRBV5-1 to TRBJ2-7; 8 nucleotides align to TRBD1. CDR3 length equals 15 residues. Germline values: CDR1 SGHRS, CDR2 YFSETQ. Losses at the gene ends were 4 bases for V and 0 bases for J; bases not matched to a gene: 6. Here the CDR3 DNA reads TGCGCCAGCAGCCAAGGACAGGGAGGCTCCTACGAGCAGTACTTC. Protein product: CASSQGQGGSYEQYF.

This clone was detected many times. The chain is built from TRBV2 and TRBJ2-2; maybe TRBD1 (6 bases). The CDR3 spans 14 residues. Looked up from germline, CDR1 is SNHLY and CDR2 is FYNNEI. V lost 3 bases and J lost 6, with 11 bases in between. The DNA of the CDR3 is TGTGCCAGCAGTGAGTTACAGGGCGCCGGGGAGCTGTTTTTT. It specifies CASSELQGAGELFF.

The chain uses TRBV5-5 and TRBJ1-2; unclear D gene. Trimming removed 0 bases from V and 4 bases from J, with 10 bases in between. The germline V gene encodes CDR1 SGHKS and CDR2 YYEKEE (reference sequence). This CDR3 is built from 14 residues. The CDR3 protein is CASSLERAGYGYTF. CDR3 sequence (DNA): TGTGCCAGCAGCTTGGAAAGGGCCGGCTATGGCTACACCTTC.

This clone showed up just a few times. Other nucleotide sequences in the sample specify the same CDR3. DNA of the CDR3: TGTGCCAGCAGTTTACCCCGTCAGCCCCAGCATTTT. Residues: CASSLPRQPQHF. This rearrangement joins TRBV28 to TRBJ1-5, with D hard to call. Trimming pared 2 bases from V and 6 bases from J, leaving 5 bases between. Per the germline V gene, CDR1 is MDHEN and CDR2 is SYDVKM. The CDR3 is 12 amino acids.

This clone was seen just once. The chain is built from TRBV4-1 and TRBJ2-4, with 13 bases that match TRBD2. CDR3 length: 18 residues. Germline V gene sequence: CDR1 MGHRA, CDR2 YSYEKL. With 4 bases clipped from V and 0 bases from J, the junction kept 6 bases outside the gene matches. CDR3 sequence reads: CASSLRLAGGLAKNIQYF. The CDR3 region has the DNA TGCGCCAGCAGCCTCAGACTAGCGGGGGGTCTAGCCAAAAACATTCAGTACTTC.

This clone occurred many times. The V and J genes are TRBV5-1 and TRBJ2-6, with D possibly called TRBD1 or TRBD2 (5 bases each). V lost 4 bases and J 13 bases, leaving 18 bases between the germline ends. The CDR3 consists of 14 residues. The germline V gene encodes CDR1 SGHRS and CDR2 YFSETQ. CDR3 protein: CASSGAAERMVLTF. The CDR3 DNA follows: TGCGCCAGCAGCGGGGCAGCGGAGAGGATGGTCCTGACTTTC.

The chain is built from TRBV29-1 and TRBJ1-1; D not certain. The CDR3 consists of 11 residues. V lost 7 bases and J lost 7, with 13 bases in between. In germline, CDR1 is SQVTM, CDR2 ANQGSEA. In DNA, the CDR3 is TGCAGCGCCCTACAAGGGCTTGAAGCTTTCTTT. Amino acid sequence: CSALQGLEAFF.

The genes are TRBV7-3 and TRBJ1-1, with D hard to call. CDR3 size: 13 residues. V lost 4 bases to trimming and J lost 0 bases, with 6 bases between them. The germline V gene encodes CDR1 SGHTA and CDR2 FQGTGA. Written as DNA, the CDR3 is TGTGCCAGCAGCTCATACATGAACACTGAAGCTTTCTTT. Its protein product is CASSSYMNTEAFF.

V usage is TRBV7-6 and J usage is TRBJ2-1, with 8 bases lining up with TRBD2. This CDR3 is 15 amino acids long. Germline loops: CDR1 SGHVS, CDR2 FNYEAQ. The J segment lost 9 bases and the V segment lost 5 bases, leaving 12 bases of the junction unmatched. The CDR3 loop reads CASSPLAAGGTEQFF. The CDR3 DNA sequence: TGTGCCAGCAGCCCCCTCGCGGCGGGAGGTACTGAGCAGTTCTTC.

This clone appeared a single time. This chain links TRBV6-1 with TRBJ1-3; no reliable D call. This CDR3 is 17 amino acids long. V gave up 2 bases and J gave up 0 bases, with 14 bases separating them. The germline V gene encodes CDR1 MNHNS and CDR2 SASEGT. The CDR3 DNA sequence: TGTGCCAGCAGTGAATTGTTACAGTCCTTCTCTGGAAACACCATATATTTT. Protein sequence: CASSELLQSFSGNTIYF.

The V and J genes are TRBV27 and TRBJ2-1; D not certain. The germline V and J ends were trimmed by 3 bases and 7 bases, with 13 bases remaining between them. The CDR3 is 14 amino acids. Germline V gene sequence: CDR1 MNHEY, CDR2 SMNVEV (reference sequence). CDR3 loop: CASSLRKSNNEQFF. The DNA for the CDR3 is TGTGCCAGCAGTTTGCGAAAGAGCAATAATGAGCAGTTCTTC.

This sequence joins TRBV7-6 and TRBJ2-7, with a possible D match to TRBD1 (7 bases). The CDR3 runs to 13 residues. Germline CDR1 SGHVS, CDR2 FNYEAQ. V lost 5 bases, J lost 10 bases, and 18 bases lay in between. CDR3 DNA: TGTGCCAGCAGCCCGCGGGACAGTGGTATCCAGTACTTC. Translated, it gives CASSPRDSGIQYF. Full variable domain (remainder filled in from reference TRBV7-6 and TRBJ2-7): GAGVSQSPRYKVTKRGQDVALRCDPISGHVSLYWYRQALGQGPEFLTYFNYEAQQDKSGLPNDRFSAERPEGSISTLTIQRTEQRDSAMYRCASSPRDSGIQYFGPGTRLTVT.

This clone was counted once. The chain combines TRBV29-1 with TRBJ2-3, with 12 bases aligning to TRBD2. The junction had 5 bases not matched to a gene; V was cut back by 4 bases and J by 6 bases. CDR3 length equals 14 residues. Germline V lookup: CDR1 SQVTM, CDR2 ANQGSEA. The CDR3 bases are TGCAGCGTTGGACTAGCGGGAGATTCGGATACGCAGTATTTT. Amino acids: CSVGLAGDSDTQYF.

The chain combines TRBV5-6 with TRBJ1-2; D call uncertain. The CDR3 sequence is 14 residues long. Trimming removed 4 bases from V and 2 bases from J, with 12 bases in between. Germline V gene sequence: CDR1 SGHDT, CDR2 YYEEEE. Written as DNA, the CDR3 is TGTGCCAGCAGCCTGGTGTCGGGGAACTATGGCTACACCTTC. It yields the protein CASSLVSGNYGYTF. Full variable domain (outside the CDR3, taken from reference TRBV5-6 and TRBJ1-2): DAGVTQSPTHLIKTRGQQVTLRCSPKSGHDTVSWYQQALGQGPQFIFQYYEEEERQRGNFPDRFSGHQFPNYSSELNVNALLLGDSALYLCASSLVSGNYGYTFGSGTRLTVV.

The chain combines TRBV10-3 with TRBJ1-5; 7 bases align to TRBD1. Trimming took 0 bases from V and 0 from J; bases not matched to a gene: 11. The CDR3 contains 19 residues. CDR1 is ENHRY, CDR2 SYGVKD, per germline. CDR3 in amino acids: CAISESGDSEPYSNQPQHF. In nucleotides, the CDR3 is TGTGCCATCAGTGAGTCCGGGGACAGCGAACCTTATAGCAATCAGCCCCAGCATTTT.

The chain joins TRBV5-3 to TRBJ1-2; no reliable D call. TRBV5-3 is an open reading frame whose function is uncertain. The CDR3 length is 13 residues. V shed 3 bases and J shed 6 bases, with 12 bases lying between them. CDR3 nucleotides: TGTGCCAGAAGCTCGTCTTTCGTCCATGGCTACACCTTC. This encodes CARSSSFVHGYTF.

This clone came up a few times. The chain couples TRBV28 to TRBJ2-3; 7 bases align to TRBD2. This CDR3 has 17 amino acids. Germline loops: CDR1 MDHEN, CDR2 SYDVKM. V shed 5 bases, J shed 2 bases, and the junction held 13 bases outside the gene matches. The CDR3 DNA follows: TGTGCCAGCAGTCTCCTCGGTGCTAGCGGAAACACAGATACGCAGTATTTT. This codes for CASSLLGASGNTDTQYF.

The CDR3 DNA follows: TGCGCCAGCAGCTTTTTCGGGACAAACGCGGCCAAACACGGCTACACCTTC. Translating it yields CASSFFGTNAAKHGYTF. The V gene is TRBV5-1, the J gene TRBJ1-2; perhaps TRBD1 as D (6 bases). The V and J ends lost 2 bases and 8 bases respectively, with 25 bases between them. The CDR3 sequence is 17 residues long. CDR1 is SGHRS, CDR2 YFSETQ, per germline.